This TCR beta chain was sequenced for a study of STAT5B mutations in CD4+ large granular lymphocyte leukemia. Method: immunoSEQ multiplex PCR; TCRdb's copy keeps in-frame clones and lacks some. The sample gives around 37,000 clones, 75% to 85% of which show up once; 0.55% is in the top ten. Sequencing was done on a sample of CD4+ T cells from blood buffy coats. The clonotype originates from a human donor in good health.

The CDR3 loop is CASGQQSSGNTIYF. The CDR3 DNA reads TGTGCTAGTGGACAACAGAGCTCTGGAAACACCATATATTTT. This sequence joins TRBV12-5 and TRBJ1-3; D is unclear. This CDR3 is built from 14 residues. The germline V gene encodes CDR1 LGHNT and CDR2 FRNRAP. V lost 6 bases and J 0 bases, leaving 9 bases between the germline ends.